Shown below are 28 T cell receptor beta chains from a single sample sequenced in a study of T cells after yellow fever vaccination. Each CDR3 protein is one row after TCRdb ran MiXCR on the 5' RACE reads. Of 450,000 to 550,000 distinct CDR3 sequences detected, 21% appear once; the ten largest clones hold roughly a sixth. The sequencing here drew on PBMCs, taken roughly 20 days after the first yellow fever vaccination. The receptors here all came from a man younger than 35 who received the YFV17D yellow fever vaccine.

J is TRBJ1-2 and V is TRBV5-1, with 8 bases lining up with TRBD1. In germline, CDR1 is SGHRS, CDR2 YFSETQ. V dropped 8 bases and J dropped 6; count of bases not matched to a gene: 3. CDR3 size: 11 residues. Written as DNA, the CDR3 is TGCGCCAGTGGACAGGGCCATGGCTACACCTTC. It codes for CASGQGHGYTF.

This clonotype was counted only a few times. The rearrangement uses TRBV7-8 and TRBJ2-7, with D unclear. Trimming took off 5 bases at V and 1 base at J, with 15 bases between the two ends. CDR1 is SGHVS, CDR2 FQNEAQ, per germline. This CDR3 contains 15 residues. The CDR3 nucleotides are TGTGCCAGCAGCCCGGCCAGGCTTGGGTCCTACGAGCAGTACGTC. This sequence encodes CASSPARLGSYEQYV.

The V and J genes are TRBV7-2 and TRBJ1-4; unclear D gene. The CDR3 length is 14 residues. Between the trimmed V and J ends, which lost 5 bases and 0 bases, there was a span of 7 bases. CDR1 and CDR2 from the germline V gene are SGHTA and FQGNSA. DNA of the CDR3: TGTGCCAGCAGCCGAATACCAACTAATGAAAAACTGTTTTTT. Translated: CASSRIPTNEKLFF.

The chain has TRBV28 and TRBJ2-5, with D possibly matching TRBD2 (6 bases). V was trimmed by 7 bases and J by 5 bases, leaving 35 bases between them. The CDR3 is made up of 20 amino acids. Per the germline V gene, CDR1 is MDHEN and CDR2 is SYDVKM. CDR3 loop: CASTGRPSTSSTGEDETQYF. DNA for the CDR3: TGTGCCAGCACGGGCCGCCCCTCGACTAGTTCCACGGGGGAGGACGAGACCCAGTACTTC.

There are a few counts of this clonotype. The chain's CDR3 is CASSGSVGGYGYTF. The CDR3 DNA follows: TGTGCCAGCAGCGGCTCTGTGGGTGGATATGGCTACACCTTC. This chain uses TRBV9 with TRBJ1-2; no reliable D call. The germline V gene encodes CDR1 SGDLS and CDR2 YYNGEE. The germline V and J ends were trimmed by 3 bases and 5 bases, with 14 bases remaining between them. This CDR3 has 14 residues.

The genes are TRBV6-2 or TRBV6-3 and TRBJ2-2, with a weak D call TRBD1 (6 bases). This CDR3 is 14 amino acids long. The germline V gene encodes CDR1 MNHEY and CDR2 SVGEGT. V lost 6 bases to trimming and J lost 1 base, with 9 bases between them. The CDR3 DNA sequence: TGTGCCAGCAGGAAGACAGGGAACACCGGGGAGCTGTTTTTT. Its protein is CASRKTGNTGELFF.

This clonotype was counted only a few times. The CDR3 coding sequence is TGTGCCAGCAGCTTAGGGGAAGGGGGCGGCACTGAAGCTTTCTTT. This encodes CASSLGEGGGTEAFF. The chain employs TRBV11-2 and TRBJ1-1, with 7 bases that match TRBD1. This CDR3 contains 15 residues. Germline values: CDR1 SGHAT, CDR2 FQNNGV. Unmatched junction bases numbered 6, after V lost 1 base and J lost 4 bases.

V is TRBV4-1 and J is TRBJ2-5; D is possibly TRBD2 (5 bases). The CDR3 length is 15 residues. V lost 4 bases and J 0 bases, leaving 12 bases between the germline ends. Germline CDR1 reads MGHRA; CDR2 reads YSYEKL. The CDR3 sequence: CASSPFGENQETQYF. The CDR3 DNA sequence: TGCGCCAGCAGCCCTTTCGGGGAGAACCAAGAGACCCAGTACTTC.

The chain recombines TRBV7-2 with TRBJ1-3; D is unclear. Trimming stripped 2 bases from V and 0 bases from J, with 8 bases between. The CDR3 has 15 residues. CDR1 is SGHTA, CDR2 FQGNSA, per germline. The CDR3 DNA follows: TGTGCCAGCAGCTTATCGGGGTTCTCTGGAAACACCATATATTTT. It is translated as CASSLSGFSGNTIYF.

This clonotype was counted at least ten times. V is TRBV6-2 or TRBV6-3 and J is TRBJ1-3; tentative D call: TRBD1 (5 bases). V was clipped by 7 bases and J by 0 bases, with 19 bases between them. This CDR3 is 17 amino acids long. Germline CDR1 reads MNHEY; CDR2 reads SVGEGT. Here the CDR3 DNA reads TGTGCCAGCACCGACCCACCGGGGACCTACTCTGGAAACACCATATATTTT. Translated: CASTDPPGTYSGNTIYF.

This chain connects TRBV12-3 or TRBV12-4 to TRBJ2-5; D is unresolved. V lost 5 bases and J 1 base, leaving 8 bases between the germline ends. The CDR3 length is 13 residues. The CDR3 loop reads CASSLKIQETQYF. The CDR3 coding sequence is TGTGCCAGCAGTCTAAAAATCCAAGAGACCCAGTACTTC.

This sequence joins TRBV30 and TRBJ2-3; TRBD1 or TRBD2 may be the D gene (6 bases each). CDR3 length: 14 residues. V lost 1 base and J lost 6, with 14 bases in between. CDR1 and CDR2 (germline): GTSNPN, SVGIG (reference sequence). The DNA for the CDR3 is TGTGCCTGGAGTGCGGGGGCAGTCCCCGATACGCAGTATTTT. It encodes CAWSAGAVPDTQYF. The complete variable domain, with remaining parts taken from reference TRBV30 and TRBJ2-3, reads SQTIHQWPATLVQPVGSPLSLECTVEGTSNPNLYWYRQAAGRGLQLLFYSVGIGQISSEVPQNLSASRPQDRQFILSSKKLLLSDSGFYLCAWSAGAVPDTQYFGPGTRLTVL.

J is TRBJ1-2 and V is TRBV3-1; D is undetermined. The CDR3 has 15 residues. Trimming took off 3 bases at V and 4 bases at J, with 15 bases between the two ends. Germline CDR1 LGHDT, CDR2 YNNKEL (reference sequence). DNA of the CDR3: TGTGCCAGCAGCCACGATTCTTCCTTGTTCTATGGCTACACCTTC. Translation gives CASSHDSSLFYGYTF.

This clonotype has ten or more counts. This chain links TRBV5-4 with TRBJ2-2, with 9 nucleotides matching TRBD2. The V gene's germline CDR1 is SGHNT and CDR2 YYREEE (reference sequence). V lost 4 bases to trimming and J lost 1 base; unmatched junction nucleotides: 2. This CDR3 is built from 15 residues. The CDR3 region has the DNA TGTGCCAGCAGCCAAGCGGGGGGGAACACCGGGGAGCTGTTTTTT. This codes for CASSQAGGNTGELFF.

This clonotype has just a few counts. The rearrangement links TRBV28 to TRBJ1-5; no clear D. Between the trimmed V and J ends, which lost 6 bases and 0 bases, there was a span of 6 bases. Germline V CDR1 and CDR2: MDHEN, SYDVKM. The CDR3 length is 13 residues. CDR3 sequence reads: CASRPNSNQPQHF. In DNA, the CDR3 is TGTGCCAGCAGGCCGAATAGCAATCAGCCCCAGCATTTT.

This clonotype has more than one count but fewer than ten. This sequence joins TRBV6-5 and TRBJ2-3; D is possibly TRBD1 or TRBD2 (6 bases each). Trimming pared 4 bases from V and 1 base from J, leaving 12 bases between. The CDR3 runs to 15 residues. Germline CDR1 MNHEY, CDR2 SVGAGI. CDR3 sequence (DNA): TGTGCCAGCAGTTCCCCAGGGGAGGGCACAGATACGCAGTATTTT. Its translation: CASSSPGEGTDTQYF.

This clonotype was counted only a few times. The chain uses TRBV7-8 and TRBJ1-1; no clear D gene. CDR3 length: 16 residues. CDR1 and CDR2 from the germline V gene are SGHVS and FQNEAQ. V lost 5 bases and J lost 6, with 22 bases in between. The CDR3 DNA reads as TGTGCCAGCAGCCCCCGATATAACAGTAAAGAGGCTGAAGCTTTCTTT. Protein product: CASSPRYNSKEAEAFF.

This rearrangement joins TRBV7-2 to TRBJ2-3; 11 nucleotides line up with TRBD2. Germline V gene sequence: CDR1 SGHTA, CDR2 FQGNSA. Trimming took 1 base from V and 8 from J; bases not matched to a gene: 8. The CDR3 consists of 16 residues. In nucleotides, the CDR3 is TGTGCCAGCAGCTTAGTAGCGGGGGGGCTAGAAGGTACGCAGTATTTT. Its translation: CASSLVAGGLEGTQYF.

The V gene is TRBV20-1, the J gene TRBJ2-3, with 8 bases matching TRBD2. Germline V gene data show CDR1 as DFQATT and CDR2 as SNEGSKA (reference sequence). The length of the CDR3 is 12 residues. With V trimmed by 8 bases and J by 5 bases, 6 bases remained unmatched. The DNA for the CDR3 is TGCAGTCGACGGGGGGGCCAAGATACGCAGTATTTT. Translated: CSRRGGQDTQYF.

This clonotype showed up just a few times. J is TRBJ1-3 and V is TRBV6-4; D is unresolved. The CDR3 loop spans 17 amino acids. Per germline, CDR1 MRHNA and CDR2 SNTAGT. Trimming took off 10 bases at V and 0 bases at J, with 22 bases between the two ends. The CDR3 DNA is TGTGCCACCAGGACGGAGTCATGGATTCACTCTGGAAACACCATATATTTT. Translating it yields CATRTESWIHSGNTIYF.

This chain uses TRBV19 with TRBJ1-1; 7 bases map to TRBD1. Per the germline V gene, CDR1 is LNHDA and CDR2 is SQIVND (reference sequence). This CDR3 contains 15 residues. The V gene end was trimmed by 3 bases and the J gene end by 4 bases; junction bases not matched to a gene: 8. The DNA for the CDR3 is TGTGCCAGTAGTATTCACCCAGGGGGGAGCACTGAAGCTTTCTTT. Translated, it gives CASSIHPGGSTEAFF.

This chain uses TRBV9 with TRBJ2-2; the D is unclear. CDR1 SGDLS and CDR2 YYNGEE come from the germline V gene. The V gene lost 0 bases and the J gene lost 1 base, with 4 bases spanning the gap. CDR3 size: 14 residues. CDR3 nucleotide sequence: TGTGCCAGCAGCGTAGCAGGGAACACCGGGGAGCTGTTTTTT. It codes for CASSVAGNTGELFF.

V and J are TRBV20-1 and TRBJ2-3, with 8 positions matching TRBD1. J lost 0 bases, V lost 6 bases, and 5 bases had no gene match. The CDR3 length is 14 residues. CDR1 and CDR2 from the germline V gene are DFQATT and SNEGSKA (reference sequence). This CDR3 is CSAQGGTSTDTQYF. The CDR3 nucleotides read TGCAGTGCACAGGGGGGAACTAGCACAGATACGCAGTATTTT.

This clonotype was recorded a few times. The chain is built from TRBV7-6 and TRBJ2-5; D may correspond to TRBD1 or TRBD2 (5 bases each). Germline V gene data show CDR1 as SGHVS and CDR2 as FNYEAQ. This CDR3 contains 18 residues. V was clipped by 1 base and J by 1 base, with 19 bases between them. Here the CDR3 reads CASSLGNAGTVGQETQYF. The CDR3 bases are TGTGCCAGCAGCTTAGGGAACGCAGGGACGGTAGGCCAAGAGACCCAGTACTTC.

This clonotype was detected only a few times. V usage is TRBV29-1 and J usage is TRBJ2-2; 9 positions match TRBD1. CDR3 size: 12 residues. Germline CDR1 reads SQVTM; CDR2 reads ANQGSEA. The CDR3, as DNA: TGCAGTGGGACAGGGTTGGGCGGGGAGCTGTTTTTT. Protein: CSGTGLGGELFF.

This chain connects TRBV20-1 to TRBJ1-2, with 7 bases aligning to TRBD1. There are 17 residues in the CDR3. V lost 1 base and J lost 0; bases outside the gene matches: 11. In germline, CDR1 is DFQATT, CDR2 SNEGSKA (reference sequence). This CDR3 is CSARAFGGQTTNYGYTF. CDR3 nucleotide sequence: TGCAGTGCTAGAGCTTTTGGGGGACAGACAACTAACTATGGCTACACCTTC.

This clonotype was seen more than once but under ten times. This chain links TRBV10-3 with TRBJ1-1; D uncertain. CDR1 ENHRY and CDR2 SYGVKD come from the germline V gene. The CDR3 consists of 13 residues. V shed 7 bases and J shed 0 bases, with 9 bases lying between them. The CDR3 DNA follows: TGTGCCATCACCGGACGCCTGAACACTGAAGCTTTCTTT. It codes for CAITGRLNTEAFF.

CDR3 nucleotide sequence: TGTGCCAGCAGTTCCCCGAGTACCAGCCGATACGAGCAGTACGTC. The encoded protein is CASSSPSTSRYEQYV. The rearrangement joins TRBV6-2 or TRBV6-3 to TRBJ2-7, with no clear D. Germline-derived CDR1 and CDR2 are MNHEY and SVGEGT. The V end was cut by 4 bases, the J end by 4 bases, with 17 bases between. The CDR3 loop spans 15 amino acids.